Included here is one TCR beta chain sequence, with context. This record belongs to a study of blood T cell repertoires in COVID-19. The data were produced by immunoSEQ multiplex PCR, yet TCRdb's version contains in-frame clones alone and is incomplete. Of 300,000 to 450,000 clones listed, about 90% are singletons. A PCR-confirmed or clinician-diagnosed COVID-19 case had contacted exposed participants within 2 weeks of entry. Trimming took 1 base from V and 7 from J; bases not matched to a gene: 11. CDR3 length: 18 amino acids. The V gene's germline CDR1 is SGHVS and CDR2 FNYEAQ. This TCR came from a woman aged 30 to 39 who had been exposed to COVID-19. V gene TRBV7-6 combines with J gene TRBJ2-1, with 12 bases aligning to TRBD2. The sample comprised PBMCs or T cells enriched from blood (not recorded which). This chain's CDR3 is CASSLVGQSGLAGNEQFF. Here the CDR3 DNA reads TGTGCCAGCAGCTTAGTGGGGCAGTCTGGACTAGCGGGGAATGAGCAGTTCTTC.